A selection of T cell receptor beta chains follows, all from one sample in a study of CD8+ T cells in alopecia areata. The data were produced by immunoSEQ multiplex PCR, yet TCRdb's version contains in-frame clones alone and is incomplete. This sample carries about 200,000 clones, roughly two fifths of them seen once, and the ten largest clones take around 0.48%. The sample here was CD4+ T cells sorted from blood, taken between weeks 30 and 35, from a patient treated with tofacitinib. The source is a human donor with alopecia areata. The conserved cysteine and the conserved F or W are not part of the CDR3 here.

TRBJ1-1 TRBV15 ATSPGGSLNTEAF
TRBJ1-5 TRBV4-1 ASSPGGRGGSNQPQH
TRBJ1-2 TRBV5-1 ASSLGVGPNYGYT
TRBJ1-4 TRBV2 ASGIGDRMF
TRBJ2-7 TRBV19 ASSRGDMTYEQY
TRBJ1-2 TRBV7-2 ASSSEGAYGYT
TRBJ1-3 TRBV7-9 ASSLTGPGGSSLDTIY
TRBJ2-7 TRBV7-8 ASSPGQGQHEQY
TRBJ2-1 TRBV7-2 ASSRVAGGPGEQF
TRBJ2-6 TRBV9 ASSVGGLGANVLT
TRBJ2-7 TRBV5-1 ASRAGYEQY
TRBJ2-5 TRBV5-1 ASSAGTGQETQY
TRBJ1-2 TRBV2 ASRGDYGYT
TRBJ1-5 TRBV18 ASSRAADNQPQH
TRBJ2-4 TRBV30 AWSVNRANIQY
TRBJ2-2 TRBV5-1 ASSLAETSAAGELF
TRBJ2-2 TRBV2 ASSESMVQWGELF
NA TRBV2 ASRENSYEQY
TRBJ2-7 TRBV11-2 ASSLDRVSYEQY
TRBJ1-1 TRBV9 ASSVGLGTMDTEAF
TRBJ2-5 TRBV14 ASSQDWPGLRETQY
TRBJ2-3 TRBV5-1 ASSSLDRYDTQY
TRBJ1-1 TRBV2 ASSERQGANTEAF
TRBJ2-2 TRBV14 ASRPLDRTNTGELF
TRBJ2-7 TRBV10-3 AISVGGNEQY
TRBJ1-6 TRBV9 ASSATGNSPLH
TRBJ2-5 TRBV7-3 ASSLTPTGGLAGIQETQY